One sample yielded the 18 T cell receptor beta chains listed below, sequenced in a study of neurological immune-mediated disorders. MiXCR, run by TCRdb on the 5' RACE reads, gives a single entry per CDR3 protein. The data show fewer than 65,000 distinct CDR3 sequences, about 9.3% seen once. Material: PBMCs. Source of these receptors: an older man with HTLV-1-associated myelopathy (HAM/TSP).

CDR3 amino acids: CASTPGQGGKNEQFF. CDR3 bases: TGTGCCAGCACTCCGGGACAGGGAGGTAAAAATGAGCAGTTCTTC. J is TRBJ2-1 and V is TRBV6-6; 9 nucleotides match TRBD1. Germline trimming cut 7 bases from V and 7 bases from J; bases unmatched to any gene: 11. CDR1 and CDR2 from the germline V gene are MNHNY and SVGAGI (reference sequence). The CDR3 extends over 15 amino acids.

There are many counts of this clonotype. The chain is built from TRBV20-1 and TRBJ2-1, with D uncertain. The V and J ends lost 8 bases and 4 bases respectively, with 18 bases between them. The CDR3 sequence is 14 residues long. Germline V gives CDR1 DFQATT, CDR2 SNEGSKA (reference sequence). CDR3 DNA sequence: TGCAGTTCAAGGCCCACGGAGCGTTACAATGAGCAGTTCTTC. It specifies CSSRPTERYNEQFF.

Many counts were recorded for this clonotype. V gene TRBV20-1 combines with J gene TRBJ1-1, with 7 bases matching TRBD1. CDR1 is DFQATT, CDR2 SNEGSKA, per germline (reference sequence). This CDR3 region has 14 residues. The trim removed 4 bases at V and 0 bases at J, leaving 5 bases unmatched. The CDR3 DNA reads as TGCAGTGCTAAGCGGGACAGCATGAACACTGAAGCTTTCTTT. This translates into CSAKRDSMNTEAFF.

This clonotype was counted at least ten times. The V and J genes are TRBV20-1 and TRBJ2-3; 9 positions match TRBD1. Trimming at V came to 6 bases and at J to 5 bases, leaving 12 bases not matched to a gene. The CDR3 has 15 amino acids. From germline, CDR1 is DFQATT and CDR2 SNEGSKA (reference sequence). The CDR3 region has the DNA TGCAGTGCCATAGCCGGGACAGGGAGTCAAGATACGCAGTATTTT. Residues: CSAIAGTGSQDTQYF.

This clonotype has just a few counts. The chain carries TRBV18 and TRBJ2-7; 8 bases align to TRBD1. This CDR3 spans 15 amino acids. Germline V gives CDR1 KGHSH, CDR2 LQKENI. The V gene end was trimmed by 3 bases and the J gene end by 3 bases; junction bases not matched to a gene: 7. The CDR3 DNA reads TGTGCCAGCTCACCTGGACAGGGTACGTTCTACGAGCAGTACTTC. Its translation is CASSPGQGTFYEQYF.

In this sample, this clonotype turned up many times. This chain connects TRBV5-1 to TRBJ2-7; possible D gene TRBD1, 6 bases. The CDR3 extends over 14 amino acids. CDR1 is SGHRS, CDR2 YFSETQ, per germline. V was clipped by 6 bases and J by 2 bases, with 15 bases between them. For the CDR3, the DNA is TGCGCCAGCAATTCGGACAGTCCTACCTACGAGCAGTACTTC. Translation gives CASNSDSPTYEQYF.

The table lists this clonotype with many counts. This rearrangement joins TRBV14 to TRBJ2-7; D is unclear. V was clipped by 1 base and J by 6 bases, with 10 bases between them. CDR3 length: 13 amino acids. Germline assignment: CDR1 SGHDN and CDR2 FVKESK. The CDR3 bases are TGTGCCAGCAGCCAAGTTGGTCCTGTCGAGCAGTACTTC. This sequence encodes CASSQVGPVEQYF.

This clonotype has only a few counts. A much bigger clone sits one base away, suggesting this may be a read error. The chain has TRBV10-3 and TRBJ2-3, with D perhaps matching TRBD1 (5 bases). CDR1 is ENHRY, CDR2 SYGVKD, per germline. The CDR3 spans 14 residues. This CDR3 reads CTISFRASGDTQYF. The CDR3 DNA reads TGTACCATCAGTTTCCGGGCCTCAGGGGATACGCAGTATTTT.

The table lists this clonotype with many counts. This chain joins TRBV20-1 and TRBJ2-3; the match to TRBD2 covers 15 bases. The CDR3 has 16 amino acids. Germline values: CDR1 DFQATT, CDR2 SNEGSKA (reference sequence). V lost 3 bases and J lost 1; bases outside the gene matches: 2. CDR3 DNA: TGCAGTGCTAGCGGACTAGCGGGAGGGGGCACAGATACGCAGTATTTT. Its translation: CSASGLAGGGTDTQYF.

V usage is TRBV6-2 or TRBV6-3 and J usage is TRBJ1-1; D might be TRBD1 (6 bases). Germline CDR1 is MNHEY and CDR2 is SVGEGT. V gave up 4 bases and J gave up 4 bases, with 13 bases separating them. CDR3 size: 14 residues. The CDR3 bases are TGTGCCAGCAGTTTAACCCAGGGGTCCACTGAAGCTTTCTTT. Translation: CASSLTQGSTEAFF.

At least ten counts were recorded for this clonotype. The J gene is TRBJ1-1, the V gene TRBV6-2 or TRBV6-3; 10 bases fit TRBD1. The CDR3 is made up of 14 amino acids. V was clipped by 4 bases and J by 5 bases; unmatched bases: 4. CDR1 is MNHEY and CDR2 is SVGEGT in the germline V gene. This chain's CDR3 is CASSFGTGVTEAFF. The CDR3 region has the DNA TGTGCCAGCAGTTTCGGGACAGGGGTGACTGAAGCTTTCTTT.

This clonotype was counted a few times. This clone may be a read error of a much larger clone one base away. The CDR3 region is CASSTIQGVEYNEQFF. CDR3 DNA: TGTGCCAGCAGTACAATCCAGGGGGTGGAATACAATGAGCAGTTCTTC. This sequence joins TRBV27 and TRBJ2-1; 7 positions match TRBD1. The ends lost 5 bases at V and 4 bases at J; junction bases unmatched: 11. The CDR3 is 16 residues long. Germline lookup yields CDR1 MNHEY and CDR2 SMNVEV (reference sequence).

The table lists this clonotype with many counts. The V and J genes are TRBV7-2 and TRBJ2-3; D might be TRBD1 or TRBD2, each matching 5 bases. The germline V gene has CDR1 SGHTA and CDR2 FQGNSA. Trimming removed 0 bases from V and 5 bases from J, with 15 bases in between. The CDR3 consists of 16 residues. The CDR3 DNA reads as TGTGCCAGCAGCTTAGCGGGCGCTGCGAGGGGAGATACGCAGTATTTT. It is translated as CASSLAGAARGDTQYF. Together with reference TRBV7-2 and TRBJ2-3, the CDR3 gives the full variable domain: GAGVSQSPSNKVTEKGKDVELRCDPISGHTALYWYRQSLGQGLEFLIYFQGNSAPDKSGLPSDRFSAERTGGSVSTLTIQRTQQEDSAVYLCASSLAGAARGDTQYFGPGTRLTVL.

The chain has TRBV6-2 or TRBV6-3 and TRBJ2-7; 8 bases match TRBD1. Germline values: CDR1 MNHEY, CDR2 SVGEGT. CDR3 size: 14 residues. With 6 bases clipped from V and 0 bases from J, the junction kept 4 bases outside the gene matches. CDR3 coding DNA: TGTGCCAGCAGGTCACAGGGGGACTCCTACGAGCAGTACTTC. This sequence encodes CASRSQGDSYEQYF.

This clonotype appeared many times. This chain links TRBV24-1 with TRBJ2-2; the D gene is possibly TRBD1 (7 bases). This CDR3 contains 17 residues. With 0 bases removed from V and 4 bases from J, the gap between germline ends came to 14 bases. Germline V CDR1 and CDR2: KGHDR, SFDVKD. The CDR3 reads CATSDLVQGGSTGELFF. The CDR3 DNA reads TGTGCCACCAGTGATTTGGTTCAGGGGGGTTCCACCGGGGAGCTGTTTTTT.

This clonotype was observed at least ten times. This sequence joins TRBV6-2 or TRBV6-3 and TRBJ2-7, with 10 positions matching TRBD2. Germline V gene lookup returns CDR1 MNHEY and CDR2 SVGEGT. With V trimmed by 8 bases and J by 2 bases, 6 bases remained unmatched. The CDR3 is made up of 14 amino acids. This CDR3 is CASQFLAGAYEQYF. The CDR3 nucleotides are TGTGCCAGCCAATTCCTAGCGGGAGCCTACGAGCAGTACTTC.

This clonotype occurred many times. The chain carries TRBV18 and TRBJ2-1, with D hard to call. This CDR3 is built from 13 residues. V was clipped by 3 bases and J by 12 bases, with 15 bases between them. The germline gives CDR1 KGHSH, CDR2 LQKENI. In DNA form, the CDR3 reads TGTGCCAGCTCACCTCGTCCTACAATGACGCAGTTCTTC. Translation: CASSPRPTMTQFF.

The table lists this clonotype with many counts. The junction does not match germline at one end; this may be a read error. Here the CDR3 DNA reads TGTGCCAGCAGCTTAGCGCTAAGTCGGCTGGTATTCTTC. Protein: CASSLALSRLVFF. This chain joins TRBV7-2 and TRBJ2-7; D gene ambiguous. The CDR3 consists of 13 residues. Germline assignment: CDR1 SGHTA and CDR2 FQGNSA.